This TCR beta chain was observed in a study of technical replicates of blood from several donors. Sequenced by immunoSEQ multiplex PCR; TCRdb stores in-frame clones only, minus some. The sample lists some 78,000 clones, more than 85% occurring once. The CDR3 extends over 15 amino acids. Germline CDR1 SGHRS, CDR2 YFSETQ. Trimming took 5 bases from V and 5 from J; bases not matched to a gene: 8. The specimen sequenced was T cells isolated from PBMCs. The chain employs TRBV5-1 and TRBJ2-3, with 10 bases identical to TRBD2. This TCR was sampled from a human donor in good health. The CDR3 DNA follows: TGCGCCAGCAGGCCTCTAGCGGGAGTGGAAGATACGCAGTATTTT. Protein sequence: CASRPLAGVEDTQYF.